Sequencing of this TCR beta chain was carried out in a study of shared clonotypes between healthy human individuals. Study background: The donors, two women and a few men, were aged 18 to 49. Used for every donor were three CD4 naive, three CD4 memory, two CD8 naive and one CD8 memory plate. Points from the study as a whole: Sample collection involved blood only; tissue repertoires are likely different.

Sequencing was performed with immunoSEQ multiplex PCR; in TCRdb, only in-frame clones are kept and a portion is missing. The profile covers roughly 2 million clones, with roughly 94% appearing a single time and about 1.1% taken by the ten largest. Comment on this clone: As yet, its antigen is unknown.

The germline V gene encodes CDR1 SGHKS and CDR2 YYEKEE (reference sequence). Trimming took 4 bases from V and 4 from J; bases not matched to a gene: 6. This CDR3 spans 16 amino acids. CD45RO-negative cells were positively selected for CCR7, leaving out terminally differentiated effector memory CD45RA+ cells. Healthy and HIV-negative, the adult donors had no recent acute infections or vaccinations. The source is a man younger than 30 in good health. The V and J genes are TRBV5-5 and TRBJ2-2, with 11 nucleotides matching TRBD1. The sequencing sample was made of naive CD8+ T cells sorted from blood. The CDR3 loop is CASSPWTGGSTGELFF. DNA of the CDR3: TGTGCCAGCAGCCCATGGACAGGGGGCTCCACCGGGGAGCTGTTTTTT.